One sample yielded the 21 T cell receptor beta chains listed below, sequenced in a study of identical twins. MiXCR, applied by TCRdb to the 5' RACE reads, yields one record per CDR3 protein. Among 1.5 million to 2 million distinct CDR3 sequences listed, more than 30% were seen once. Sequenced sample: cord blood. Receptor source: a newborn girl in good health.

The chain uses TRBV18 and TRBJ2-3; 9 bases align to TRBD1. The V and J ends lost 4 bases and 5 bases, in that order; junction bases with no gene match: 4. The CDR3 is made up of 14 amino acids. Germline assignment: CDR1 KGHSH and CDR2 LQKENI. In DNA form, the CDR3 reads TGTGCCAGCTCACGACAGGGGGTCGAAGATACGCAGTATTTT. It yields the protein CASSRQGVEDTQYF.

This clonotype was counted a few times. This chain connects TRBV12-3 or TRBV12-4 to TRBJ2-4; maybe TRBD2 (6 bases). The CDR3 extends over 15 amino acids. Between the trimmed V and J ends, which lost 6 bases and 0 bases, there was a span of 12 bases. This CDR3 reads CASSSGLIAKNIQYF. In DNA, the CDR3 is TGTGCCAGCAGCTCGGGACTGATAGCCAAAAACATTCAGTACTTC.

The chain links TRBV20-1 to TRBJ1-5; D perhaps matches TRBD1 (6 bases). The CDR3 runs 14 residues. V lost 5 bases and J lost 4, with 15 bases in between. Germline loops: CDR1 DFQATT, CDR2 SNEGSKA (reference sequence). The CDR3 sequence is CSALQGSGNQPQHF. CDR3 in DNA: TGCAGTGCTCTACAGGGAAGTGGGAATCAGCCCCAGCATTTT.

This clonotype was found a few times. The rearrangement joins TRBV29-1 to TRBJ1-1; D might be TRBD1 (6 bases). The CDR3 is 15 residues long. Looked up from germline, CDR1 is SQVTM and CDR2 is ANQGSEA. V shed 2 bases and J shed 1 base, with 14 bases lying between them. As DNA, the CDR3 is TGCAGCGTTGAACGGCCCCCGACAGGGAACACTGAAGCTTTCTTT. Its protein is CSVERPPTGNTEAFF.

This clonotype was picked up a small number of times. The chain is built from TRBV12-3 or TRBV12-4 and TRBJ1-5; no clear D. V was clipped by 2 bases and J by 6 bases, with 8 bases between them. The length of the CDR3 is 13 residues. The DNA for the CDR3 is TGTGCCAGCAGTTTACTGTCTGCTCAGCCCCAGCATTTT. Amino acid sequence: CASSLLSAQPQHF.

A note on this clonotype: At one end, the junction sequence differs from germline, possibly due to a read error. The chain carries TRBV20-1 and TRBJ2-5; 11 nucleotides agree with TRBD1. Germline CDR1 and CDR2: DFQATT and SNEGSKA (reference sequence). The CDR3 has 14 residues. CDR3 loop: CSAQGQGDQGTQYF. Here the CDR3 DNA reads TGCAGTGCCCAGGGACAGGGGGACCAAGGGACCCAGTACTTC.

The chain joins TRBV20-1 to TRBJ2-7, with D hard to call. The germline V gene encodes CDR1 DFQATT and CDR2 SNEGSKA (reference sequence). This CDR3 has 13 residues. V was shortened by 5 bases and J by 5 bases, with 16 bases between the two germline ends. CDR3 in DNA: TGCAGTGCTGGAGCAGGTCGCCTCAACGAGCAGTACTTC. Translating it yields CSAGAGRLNEQYF.

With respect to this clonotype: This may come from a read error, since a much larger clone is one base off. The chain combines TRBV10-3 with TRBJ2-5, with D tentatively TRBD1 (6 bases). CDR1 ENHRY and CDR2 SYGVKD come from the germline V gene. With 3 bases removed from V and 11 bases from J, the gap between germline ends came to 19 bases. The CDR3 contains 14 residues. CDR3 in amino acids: CAISEQGPYNEQYF. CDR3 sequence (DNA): TGTGCCATCAGTGAACAGGGCCCCTACAATGAGCAGTACTTC.

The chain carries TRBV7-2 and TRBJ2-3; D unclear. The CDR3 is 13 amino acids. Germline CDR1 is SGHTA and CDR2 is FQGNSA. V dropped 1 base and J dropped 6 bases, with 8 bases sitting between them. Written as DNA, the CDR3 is TGTGCCAGCAGCTTAGTTAACGTGGATACGCAGTATTTT. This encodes CASSLVNVDTQYF.

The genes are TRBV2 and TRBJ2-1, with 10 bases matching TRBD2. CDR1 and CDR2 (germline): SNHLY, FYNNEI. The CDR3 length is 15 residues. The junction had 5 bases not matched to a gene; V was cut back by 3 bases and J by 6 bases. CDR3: CASSEWASGGNEQFF. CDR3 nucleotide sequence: TGTGCCAGCAGTGAGTGGGCTAGCGGGGGCAATGAGCAGTTCTTC.

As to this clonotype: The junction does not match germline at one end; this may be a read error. CDR3 nucleotide sequence: TGCGCCAGCAGCCGGAGTGCCCCAGATACGCCGTATTTT. This codes for CASSRSAPDTPYF. This chain uses TRBV5-1 with TRBJ2-3; D call uncertain. The CDR3 covers 13 residues. Germline V gene sequence: CDR1 SGHRS, CDR2 YFSETQ.

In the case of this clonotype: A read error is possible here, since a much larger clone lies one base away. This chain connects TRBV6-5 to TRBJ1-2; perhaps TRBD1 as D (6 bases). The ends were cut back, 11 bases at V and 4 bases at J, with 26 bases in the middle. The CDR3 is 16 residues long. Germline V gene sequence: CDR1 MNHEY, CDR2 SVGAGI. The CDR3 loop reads CAGTRDILGGIYGYTF. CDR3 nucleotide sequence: TGTGCCGGCACCCGAGACATTTTAGGGGGGATCTATGGCTACACCTTC.

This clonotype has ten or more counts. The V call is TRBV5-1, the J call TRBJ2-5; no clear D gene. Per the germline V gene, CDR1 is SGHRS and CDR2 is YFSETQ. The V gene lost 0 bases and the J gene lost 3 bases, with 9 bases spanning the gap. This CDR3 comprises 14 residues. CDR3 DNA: TGCGCCAGCAGCTTGGGTGACACTAAAGAGACCCAGTACTTC. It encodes CASSLGDTKETQYF.

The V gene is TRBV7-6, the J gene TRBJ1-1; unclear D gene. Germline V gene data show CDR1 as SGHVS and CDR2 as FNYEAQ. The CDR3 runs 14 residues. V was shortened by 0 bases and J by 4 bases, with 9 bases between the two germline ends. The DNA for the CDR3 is TGTGCCAGCAGCTTAGCGCTCGGGCGCACTGAAGCTTTCTTT. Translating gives CASSLALGRTEAFF.

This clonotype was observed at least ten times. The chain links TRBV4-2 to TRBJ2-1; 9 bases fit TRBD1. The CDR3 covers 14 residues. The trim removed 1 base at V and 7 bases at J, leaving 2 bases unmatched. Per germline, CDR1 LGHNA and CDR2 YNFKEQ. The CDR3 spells CASSQADRGNEQFF. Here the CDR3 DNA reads TGTGCCAGCAGCCAAGCGGACAGGGGTAATGAGCAGTTCTTC.

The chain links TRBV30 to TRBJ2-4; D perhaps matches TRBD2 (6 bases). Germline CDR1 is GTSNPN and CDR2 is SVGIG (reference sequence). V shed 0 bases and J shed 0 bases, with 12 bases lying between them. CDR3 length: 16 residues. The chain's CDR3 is CAWSVGGISAKNIQYF. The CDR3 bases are TGTGCCTGGAGTGTGGGGGGAATTTCAGCCAAAAACATTCAGTACTTC.

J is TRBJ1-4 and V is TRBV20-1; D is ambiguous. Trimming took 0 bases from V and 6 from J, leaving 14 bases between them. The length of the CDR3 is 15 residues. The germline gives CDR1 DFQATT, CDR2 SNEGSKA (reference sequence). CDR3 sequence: CSARDLGSRDEKLFF. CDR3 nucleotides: TGCAGTGCTAGAGATCTGGGGTCGCGGGATGAAAAACTGTTTTTT.

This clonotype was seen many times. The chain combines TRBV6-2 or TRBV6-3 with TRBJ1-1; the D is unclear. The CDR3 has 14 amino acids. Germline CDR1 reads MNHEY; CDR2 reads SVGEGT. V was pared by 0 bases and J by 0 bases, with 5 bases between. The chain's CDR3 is CASSYSGMNTEAFF. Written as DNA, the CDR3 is TGTGCCAGCAGTTACTCCGGGATGAACACTGAAGCTTTCTTT.

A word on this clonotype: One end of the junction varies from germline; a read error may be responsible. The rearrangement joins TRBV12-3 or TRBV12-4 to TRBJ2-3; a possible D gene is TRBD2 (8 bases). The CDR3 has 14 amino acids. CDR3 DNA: TGTGCCAGCGTAGCGGGGCGGGGGACAGATATGCAGTATTTT. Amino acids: CASVAGRGTDMQYF.

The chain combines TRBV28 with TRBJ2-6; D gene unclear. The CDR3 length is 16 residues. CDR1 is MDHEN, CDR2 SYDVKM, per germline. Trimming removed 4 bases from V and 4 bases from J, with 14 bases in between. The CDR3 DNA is TGTGCCAGCAGTTCATACTTCGATCCCGGGGCCAACGTCCTGACTTTC. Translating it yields CASSSYFDPGANVLTF.

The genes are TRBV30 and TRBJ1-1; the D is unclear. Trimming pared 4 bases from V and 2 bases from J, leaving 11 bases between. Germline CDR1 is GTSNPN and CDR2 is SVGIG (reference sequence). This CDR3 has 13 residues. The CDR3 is CAWNTGRNTEAFF. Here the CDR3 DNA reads TGTGCCTGGAACACGGGGAGAAACACTGAAGCTTTCTTT.